The 24 T cell receptor beta chains presented below share a single source sample, sequenced in a study of blood T cells in healthy people across ages. Primers used in a second PCR of about 7 to 12 cycles were a sample-barcoded 5' primer and a J-beta primer mix. TCRdb passed the 5' RACE reads through MiXCR, listing each CDR3 protein once. This sample has roughly 700,000 distinct CDR3 sequences; around 48% occur once, and the top ten carry roughly 31%. Sequences were obtained from blood. All receptors derive from a woman aged 55-70 years in good health.

The chain joins TRBV13 to TRBJ2-7, with 7 bases lining up with TRBD1. Germline CDR1 reads PRHDT; CDR2 reads FYEKMQ (reference sequence). V was clipped by 1 base and J by 7 bases; unmatched bases: 16. The CDR3 is 17 residues long. The CDR3 DNA follows: TGTGCCAGCAGCTTAGACAGGGGACCAGGGGTATACAATGAGCAGTACTTC. Translation gives CASSLDRGPGVYNEQYF.

This chain connects TRBV15 to TRBJ2-1; perhaps TRBD2 as D (6 bases). CDR1 and CDR2 from the germline V gene are LNHNV and YYDKDF (reference sequence). There are 14 residues in the CDR3. Trimming pared 1 base from V and 8 bases from J, leaving 12 bases between. The DNA of the CDR3 is TGTGCCACCAGCAGAGCGGGAGATATCGATGAGCAGTTCTTC. Translation: CATSRAGDIDEQFF.

As to this clonotype: This could be a read error, since a much larger clone is one nucleotide away. This chain uses TRBV5-8 with TRBJ1-2, with D possibly TRBD1 on 5 matching bases. The CDR3 is 12 residues long. CDR1 and CDR2 from the germline V gene are SGHTS and YDEGEE. This CDR3 reads CANSLGLGGYTF. CDR3 DNA: TGTGCCAACAGCTTGGGGCTGGGGGGCTACACCTTC.

Comment on this clonotype: A much larger clone differs from this one at a single base, so this may be a read error. The rearrangement links TRBV11-1 to TRBJ2-4; D ambiguous. The end of the DNA aligns better with TRBJ2-5, so the J call may be wrong. From germline, CDR1 is SGHAT and CDR2 FQDESV (reference sequence). CDR3 size: 13 residues. CDR3 protein: CTSSYWGQETQYF. DNA of the CDR3: TGTACCAGCAGCTATTGGGGTCAAGAGACCCAGTACTTC.

In its sample, this clonotype was seen a few times. The rearrangement joins TRBV29-1 to TRBJ2-7; 7 nucleotides match TRBD1. Germline-derived CDR1 and CDR2 are SQVTM and ANQGSEA. V dropped 4 bases and J dropped 9; count of bases not matched to a gene: 18. This CDR3 is built from 15 residues. The CDR3 nucleotides read TGCAGCGTTGTCTTCGAACGGGACAGTCTCTGTGGGCAGTACTTC. It encodes CSVVFERDSLCGQYF.

The V call is TRBV7-8, the J call TRBJ2-1; TRBD1 or TRBD2 may be the D gene (6 bases each). This CDR3 contains 16 residues. The V end was cut by 3 bases, the J end by 9 bases, with 21 bases between. Germline-derived CDR1 and CDR2 are SGHVS and FQNEAQ. CDR3: CASSFFMIGGPREQFF. CDR3 nucleotides: TGTGCCAGCAGCTTTTTCATGATCGGGGGCCCGCGTGAGCAGTTCTTC.

The genes are TRBV20-1 and TRBJ2-1, with D unclear. CDR1 DFQATT and CDR2 SNEGSKA come from the germline V gene (reference sequence). The CDR3 is 13 residues long. CDR3 amino acids: CGDQSPGSNEQFF. The CDR3, as DNA: TGCGGTGACCAATCCCCCGGTTCCAATGAGCAGTTCTTC.

This clonotype was seen more than once but under ten times. This chain uses TRBV6-6 with TRBJ2-5; weak D call: TRBD1 (5 bases). V was cut by 2 bases and J by 5 bases, with 15 bases left in between. The V gene's germline CDR1 is MNHNY and CDR2 SVGAGI (reference sequence). The CDR3 runs 15 residues. The CDR3 protein is CASSYLGPTMETQYF. In nucleotides, the CDR3 is TGTGCCAGCAGTTACCTGGGGCCAACGATGGAGACCCAGTACTTC.

This clonotype was seen more than once but under ten times. This sequence joins TRBV7-2 and TRBJ2-1; D perhaps matches TRBD2 (5 bases). Germline CDR1 and CDR2: SGHTA and FQGNSA. Trimming stripped 11 bases from V and 7 bases from J, with 12 bases between. CDR3 length: 11 residues. Here the CDR3 reads CAGSPGNEQFF. The CDR3 nucleotides read TGTGCCGGAAGTCCGGGAAATGAGCAGTTCTTC.

DNA of the CDR3: TGCAGTGCATGGAGGCGGGAGGACTACAATGAGCAGTACTTC. Its protein is CSAWRREDYNEQYF. V and J are TRBV20-1 and TRBJ2-1, with 8 nucleotides matching TRBD2. TRBJ2-7 matches the DNA end more closely, so the J call is doubtful. The CDR3 extends over 14 amino acids. Germline CDR1 is DFQATT and CDR2 is SNEGSKA (reference sequence).

The rearrangement uses TRBV20-1 and TRBJ1-5, with 10 bases that match TRBD1. Germline values: CDR1 DFQATT, CDR2 SNEGSKA (reference sequence). The CDR3 runs 12 residues. The V gene end was trimmed by 5 bases and the J gene end by 5 bases; junction bases not matched to a gene: 0. The CDR3 here is CSAGTGDQPQHF. Written as DNA, the CDR3 is TGCAGTGCTGGGACAGGGGATCAGCCCCAGCATTTT.

The sample holds a few counts of this clonotype. The V and J genes are TRBV2 and TRBJ2-7, with 8 bases that match TRBD1. The junction had 2 bases not matched to a gene; V was cut back by 2 bases and J by 2 bases. The germline V gene encodes CDR1 SNHLY and CDR2 FYNNEI. The CDR3 consists of 14 residues. CDR3 coding DNA: TGTGCCAGCAGTGAAAGGGGACAGGCCTACGAGCAGTACTTC. Translation gives CASSERGQAYEQYF.

There are many counts of this clonotype. CDR3 nucleotides: TGTGCCACCAGCAGAGGACTAGCGGGAAGCTACGAGCAGTACTTC. Its translation: CATSRGLAGSYEQYF. The chain uses TRBV15 and TRBJ2-7; 11 nucleotides align to TRBD2. The trim removed 1 base at V and 3 bases at J, leaving 2 bases unmatched. Per the germline V gene, CDR1 is LNHNV and CDR2 is YYDKDF (reference sequence). The CDR3 totals 15 residues.

This rearrangement joins TRBV6-2 or TRBV6-3 to TRBJ2-1, with 10 bases identical to TRBD2. The CDR3 length is 18 residues. Germline V gene sequence: CDR1 MNHEY, CDR2 SVGEGT. V was clipped by 2 bases and J by 7 bases; unmatched bases: 14. The CDR3 DNA is TGTGCCAGCAGTTACCACCTAGGGAGAGCGGGAGGGCTGAATGAGCAGTTCTTC. Translation: CASSYHLGRAGGLNEQFF.

This clonotype came up many times. The V and J genes are TRBV9 and TRBJ2-5; D unclear. This CDR3 is 14 amino acids long. Germline CDR1 reads SGDLS; CDR2 reads YYNGEE. V lost 0 bases, J lost 11 bases, and 17 bases lay in between. The CDR3 region is CASSVDHSGGKQYF. The CDR3 coding sequence is TGTGCCAGCAGCGTAGACCACTCAGGTGGAAAGCAGTACTTC.

This clonotype was seen a handful of times. This chain links TRBV5-4 with TRBJ2-5; tentative D call: TRBD1 (6 bases). Judging by the DNA end, TRBJ2-7 fits better; the J call may be wrong. Germline-derived CDR1 and CDR2 are SGHNT and YYREEE (reference sequence). The CDR3 is 15 amino acids. Here the CDR3 DNA reads TGTGCCAGCAGCCCCGAAGGGGGTGCCCTGCACGAGCAGTACTTC. Its translation: CASSPEGGALHEQYF.

The genes are TRBV4-2 and TRBJ2-1; tentatively, D is TRBD2 (6 bases). Germline CDR1 and CDR2: LGHNA and YNFKEQ. V lost 1 base and J 9 bases, leaving 25 bases between the germline ends. This CDR3 contains 18 residues. The CDR3 DNA reads as TGTGCCAGCAGCCAAGTGGGCCGGACTAACGGGAGAGTTGGTGAGCAGTTCTTC. It codes for CASSQVGRTNGRVGEQFF.

The rearrangement joins TRBV5-1 to TRBJ2-5; 11 bases match TRBD1. Germline CDR1 is SGHRS and CDR2 is YFSETQ. J lost 4 bases, V lost 3 bases, and 5 bases had no gene match. The CDR3 has 15 residues. The DNA of the CDR3 is TGCGCCAGCAGCTCCCTCGGGACAGGGGGAGAGACCCAGTACTTC. As protein: CASSSLGTGGETQYF. Full variable domain (missing parts from reference TRBV5-1 and TRBJ2-5): KAGVTQTPRYLIKTRGQQVTLSCSPISGHRSVSWYQQTPGQGLQFLFEYFSETQRNKGNFPGRFSGRQFSNSRSEMNVSTLELGDSALYLCASSSLGTGGETQYFGPGTRLLVL.

This clonotype occurred a few times. The J gene is TRBJ2-3, the V gene TRBV4-2; 10 positions match TRBD1. Germline lookup yields CDR1 LGHNA and CDR2 YNFKEQ. The CDR3 consists of 16 residues. Germline trimming cut 3 bases from V and 1 base from J; bases unmatched to any gene: 4. CDR3 loop: CASSHGDRGRTDTQYF. CDR3 bases: TGTGCCAGCAGCCATGGGGACAGGGGTCGCACAGATACGCAGTATTTT.

This clonotype was counted between two and nine times. The V gene is TRBV9, the J gene TRBJ2-7; 9 nucleotides agree with TRBD2. The germline V gene encodes CDR1 SGDLS and CDR2 YYNGEE. There are 16 residues in the CDR3. Trimming removed 0 bases from V and 2 bases from J; junction bases left unmatched: 6. CDR3 region: CASSVEGAGGAYEQYF. CDR3 nucleotides: TGTGCCAGCAGCGTAGAAGGTGCGGGAGGGGCCTACGAGCAGTACTTC.

This clonotype was recorded many times. The V gene is TRBV5-1, the J gene TRBJ2-5; D is undetermined. Between the trimmed V and J ends, which lost 0 bases and 5 bases, there was a span of 5 bases. Germline V gives CDR1 SGHRS, CDR2 YFSETQ. The CDR3 length is 12 residues. The DNA of the CDR3 is TGCGCCAGCAGCTTGGCCTTGGAGACCCAGTACTTC. As protein: CASSLALETQYF.

V and J are TRBV6-6 and TRBJ2-5; TRBD2 matches at 9 bases. CDR1 and CDR2 (germline): MNHNY, SVGAGI (reference sequence). V lost 6 bases and J lost 2; bases outside the gene matches: 10. The CDR3 covers 16 residues. CDR3 loop: CASRSLGGRAQETQYF. For the CDR3, the DNA is TGTGCCAGCAGATCCCTGGGCGGGAGGGCACAAGAGACCCAGTACTTC.

The rearrangement uses TRBV6-5 and TRBJ2-5; D ambiguous. The DNA end is more similar to TRBJ2-7, so the J call may be wrong. The V gene's germline CDR1 is MNHEY and CDR2 SVGAGI. This CDR3 spans 13 amino acids. The CDR3 DNA follows: TGTGCCAGCAGTTACTCGAATGAGTACGAGCAGTACTTC. It codes for CASSYSNEYEQYF.

This clonotype was counted at least ten times. The V gene is TRBV7-8, the J gene TRBJ2-3; TRBD2 matches at 9 bases. CDR3 length equals 14 residues. Trimming cost V 5 bases and J 6 bases; bases outside gene matches: 6. Per germline, CDR1 SGHVS and CDR2 FQNEAQ. The CDR3 spells CASSLGTSQDTQYF. The CDR3 nucleotides read TGTGCCAGCAGCCTCGGGACTAGCCAGGATACGCAGTATTTT. Full variable domain (missing parts from reference TRBV7-8 and TRBJ2-3): GAGVSQSPRYKVAKRGQDVALRCDPISGHVSLFWYQQALGQGPEFLTYFQNEAQLDKSGLPSDRFFAERPEGSVSTLKIQRTQQEDSAVYLCASSLGTSQDTQYFGPGTRLTVL.